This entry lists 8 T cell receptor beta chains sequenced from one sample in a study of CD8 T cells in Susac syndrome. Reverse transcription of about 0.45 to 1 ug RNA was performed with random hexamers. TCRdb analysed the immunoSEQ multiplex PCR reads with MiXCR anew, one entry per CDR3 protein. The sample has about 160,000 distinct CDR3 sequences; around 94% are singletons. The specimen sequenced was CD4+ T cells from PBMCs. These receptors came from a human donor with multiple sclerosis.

CDR3 region: CASSVGQDGYGYTF. Here the CDR3 DNA reads TGTGCCAGCAGTGTCGGACAGGACGGCTATGGCTACACCTTC. The rearrangement links TRBV12-3 or TRBV12-4 to TRBJ1-2; 7 nucleotides align to TRBD1. The CDR3 consists of 14 residues. V lost 5 bases and J lost 4; bases outside the gene matches: 7.

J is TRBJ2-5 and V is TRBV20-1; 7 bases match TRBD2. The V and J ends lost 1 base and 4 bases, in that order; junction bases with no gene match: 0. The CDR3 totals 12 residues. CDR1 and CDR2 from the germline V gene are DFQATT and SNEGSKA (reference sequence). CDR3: CSARGLAETQYF. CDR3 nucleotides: TGCAGTGCTAGAGGACTAGCAGAGACCCAGTACTTC.

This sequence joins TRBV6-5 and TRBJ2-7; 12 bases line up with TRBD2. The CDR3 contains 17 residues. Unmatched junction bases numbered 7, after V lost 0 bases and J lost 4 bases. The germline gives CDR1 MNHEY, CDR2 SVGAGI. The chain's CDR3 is CASSYSPLAGGQYEQYF. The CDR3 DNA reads TGTGCCAGCAGTTACTCCCCACTAGCGGGAGGTCAGTACGAGCAGTACTTC.

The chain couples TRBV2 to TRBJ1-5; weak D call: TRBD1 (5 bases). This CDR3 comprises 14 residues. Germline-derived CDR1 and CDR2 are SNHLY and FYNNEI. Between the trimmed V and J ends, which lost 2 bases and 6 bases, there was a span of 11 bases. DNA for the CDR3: TGTGCCAGCAGTGAACAGGGCCTCGGTCAGCCCCAGCATTTT. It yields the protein CASSEQGLGQPQHF.

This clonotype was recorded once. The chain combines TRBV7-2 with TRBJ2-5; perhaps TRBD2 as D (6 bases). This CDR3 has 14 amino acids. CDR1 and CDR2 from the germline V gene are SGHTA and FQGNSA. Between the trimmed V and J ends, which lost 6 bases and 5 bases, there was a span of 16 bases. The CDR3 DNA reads TGTGCCAGCAGTCAGACCGGCGGGAAGGAGACCCAGTACTTC. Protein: CASSQTGGKETQYF. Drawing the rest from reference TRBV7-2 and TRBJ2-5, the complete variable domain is GAGVSQSPSNKVTEKGKDVELRCDPISGHTALYWYRQSLGQGLEFLIYFQGNSAPDKSGLPSDRFSAERTGGSVSTLTIQRTQQEDSAVYLCASSQTGGKETQYFGPGTRLLVL.

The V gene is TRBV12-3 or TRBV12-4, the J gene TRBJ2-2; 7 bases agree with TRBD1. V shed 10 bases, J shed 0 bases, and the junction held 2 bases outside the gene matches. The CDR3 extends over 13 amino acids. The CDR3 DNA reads TGTGCCAACACAGGGGCGAACACCGGGGAGCTGTTTTTT. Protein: CANTGANTGELFF.

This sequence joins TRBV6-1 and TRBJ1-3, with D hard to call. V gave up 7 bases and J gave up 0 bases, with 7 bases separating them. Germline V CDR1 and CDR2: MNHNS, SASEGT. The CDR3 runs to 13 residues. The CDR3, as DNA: TGTGCCAGCAAGCTCAGCTCTGGAAACACCATATATTTT. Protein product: CASKLSSGNTIYF.

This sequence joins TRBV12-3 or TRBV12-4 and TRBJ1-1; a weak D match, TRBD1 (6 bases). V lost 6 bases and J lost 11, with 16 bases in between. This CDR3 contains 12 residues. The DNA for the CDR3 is TGTGCCAGCAGGATCCAACAGGGAGTGGCTTTCTTT. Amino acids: CASRIQQGVAFF.